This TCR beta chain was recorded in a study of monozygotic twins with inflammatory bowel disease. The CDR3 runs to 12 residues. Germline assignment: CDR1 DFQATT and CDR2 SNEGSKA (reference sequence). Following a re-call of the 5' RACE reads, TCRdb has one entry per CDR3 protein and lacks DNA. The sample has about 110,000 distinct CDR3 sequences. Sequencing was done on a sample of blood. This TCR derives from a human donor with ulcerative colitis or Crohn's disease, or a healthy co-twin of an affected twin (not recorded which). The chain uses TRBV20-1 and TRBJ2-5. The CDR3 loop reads CSASQARETQYF.